Listed below are T cell receptor beta chains from one sample, sequenced in a study of cytomegalovirus exposure and HLA in healthy donors. The repertoire was sequenced with immunoSEQ multiplex PCR; TCRdb's copy has only in-frame clones and lacks some. The table shows tens of thousands of clones, with 95% to 96% occurring only once. Sequencing used PBMCs. Receptors originate from a woman aged 18-29 years in good health and CMV-seropositive. Both conserved end residues are part of each CDR3. Fields, in order: D gene, clone size, V gene, J gene, CDR3 protein, CDR3 DNA. D genes are given only for firm matches. Size tells how often a clone was seen (once, few, many) or the class of an expanded clone, and some rows leave it out.

TRBD2,.,TRBV28,TRBJ2-3,CASSPHLAGATDTQYF,TGTGCCAGCAGCCCCCACCTAGCGGGGGCCACAGATACGCAGTATTTT
TRBD1,.,TRBV28,TRBJ2-3,CASSRDRGGSVDTQYF,TGTGCCAGCAGCAGAGACAGGGGCGGGTCCGTTGATACGCAGTATTTT
TRBD1,.,TRBV28,TRBJ1-2,CAINRRQGSYGYTF,TGTGCCATTAATAGGAGACAGGGAAGCTATGGCTACACCTTC
.,.,TRBV18,TRBJ1-1,CASSQRNSNTEAFF,TGTGCCAGCTCACAAAGAAACAGCAACACTGAAGCTTTCTTT
.,.,TRBV4-1,TRBJ1-5,CASSQPFREGSNQPQHF,TGCGCCAGCAGCCAACCTTTCCGGGAGGGCAGCAATCAGCCCCAGCATTTT
.,.,TRBV9,TRBJ2-5,CASSPLEGVQETQYF,TGTGCCAGCAGCCCCCTCGAGGGGGTCCAAGAGACCCAGTACTTC
TRBD1,.,TRBV19,TRBJ2-1,CASSVRQGTYNEQFF,TGTGCCAGTAGTGTTCGACAGGGCACCTACAATGAGCAGTTCTTC
.,few,TRBV28,TRBJ2-7,CASRVSPGEGYEQYF,TGTGCCAGCCGGGTGTCTCCGGGAGAGGGGTACGAGCAGTACTTC
TRBD2,.,TRBV4-3,TRBJ2-1,CASSQDEGLAPTYNEQFF,TGCGCCAGCAGCCAAGATGAGGGACTAGCGCCTACCTACAATGAGCAGTTCTTC
.,.,TRBV5-1,TRBJ1-1,CASSLGGGNTEAFF,TGCGCCAGCAGCTTGGGCGGGGGTAACACTGAAGCTTTCTTT
TRBD1,.,TRBV5-4,TRBJ2-5,CASSHRDRGKGTQYF,TGTGCCAGCAGCCACCGGGACAGGGGGAAGGGGACCCAGTACTTC
TRBD1,.,TRBV6-1,TRBJ1-2,CASARQGYGYTF,TGTGCCAGCGCCCGACAGGGATATGGCTACACCTTC
.,.,TRBV28,TRBJ1-5,CASSFSSQGNNQPQHF,TGTGCCAGCAGTTTCTCCTCTCAGGGAAACAATCAGCCCCAGCATTTT
.,.,TRBV28,TRBJ2-6,CASSLVEGSGANVLTF,TGTGCCAGCAGTTTAGTGGAGGGTTCTGGGGCCAACGTCCTGACTTTC
.,.,TRBV27,TRBJ2-1,CASTRGFFHEQFF,TGTGCCAGCACCAGGGGTTTCTTCCATGAGCAGTTCTTC
.,.,TRBV6-1,TRBJ1-3,CASKYPSGTIYF,TGTGCCAGCAAGTACCCGAGCGGCACCATATATTTT
.,.,TRBV19,TRBJ2-1,CASSIDGSATGRNEQFF,TGTGCCAGTAGTATAGATGGGTCCGCGACAGGCAGAAATGAGCAGTTCTTC
.,.,TRBV7-9,TRBJ2-5,CASSPLLQGTQYF,TGTGCCAGCAGCCCGCTACTCCAGGGTACGCAGTACTTC
.,.,TRBV28,TRBJ1-2,CASSFPDRPLGYTF,TGTGCCAGCAGTTTTCCCGACAGGCCCCTGGGCTACACCTTC
.,once,TRBV30,TRBJ2-3,CAWIGEYTDTQYF,TGTGCCTGGATAGGAGAATACACAGATACGCAGTATTTT
.,once,TRBV2,TRBJ2-7,CASSVDSSYEQYF,TGTGCCAGCAGTGTCGACAGCTCCTACGAGCAGTACTTC
.,.,TRBV7-8,TRBJ1-4,CASRETGALNEKLFF,TGTGCCAGCAGGGAGACAGGTGCCCTTAATGAAAAACTGTTTTTT
.,.,TRBV15,TRBJ2-3,CATSGVSRGSTDTQYF,TGTGCCACCAGCGGCGTTTCACGGGGTAGCACAGATACGCAGTATTTT
.,.,TRBV5-6,TRBJ2-3,CASSSLGGDTQYF,TGTGCCAGCAGCTCCTTAGGAGGAGATACGCAGTATTTT
.,once,TRBV6-5,TRBJ2-7,CASGLGAYEQYF,TGTGCCAGCGGGTTGGGAGCCTACGAGCAGTACTTC
TRBD2,few,TRBV30,TRBJ2-1,CAWSALAGAYNEQFF,TGTGCCTGGAGTGCTCTAGCGGGGGCCTACAATGAGCAGTTCTTC
.,.,TRBV27,TRBJ2-1,CASSFPRPGYNEQFF,TGTGCCAGCAGTTTCCCCCGGCCGGGATACAATGAGCAGTTCTTC
TRBD1,.,TRBV5-1,TRBJ2-1,CASSLARTGGDLSYEQFF,TGCGCCAGCAGCTTGGCTAGGACAGGGGGAGACCTTTCGTATGAGCAGTTCTTC
TRBD2,once,TRBV19,TRBJ2-2,CASSGGLAGNTGELFF,TGTGCCAGTAGTGGGGGACTAGCGGGGAACACCGGGGAGCTGTTTTTT
TRBD1,.,TRBV27,TRBJ2-1,CASRPSWPGQGSYNEQFF,TGTGCCAGCAGACCTTCCTGGCCGGGACAGGGTTCCTACAATGAGCAGTTCTTC
TRBD1,.,TRBV5-1,TRBJ2-3,CASSLSSGQGTDTQYF,TGCGCCAGCAGCTTGTCATCGGGACAGGGTACAGATACGCAGTATTTT
.,.,TRBV18,TRBJ2-1,CASSPIAVDEQFF,TGTGCCAGCTCACCAATAGCGGTTGATGAGCAGTTCTTC
.,once,TRBV6-1,TRBJ1-3,CASSPRSYSGNTIYF,TGTGCCAGCAGTCCCAGGTCCTACTCTGGAAACACCATATATTTT
.,.,TRBV6-5,TRBJ2-1,CASSYSTGLSNEQFF,TGTGCCAGCAGTTACTCGACTGGCTTGAGCAATGAGCAGTTCTTC
.,.,TRBV30,TRBJ2-1,CAWSVLGDTYNEQFF,TGTGCCTGGAGTGTACTTGGGGACACCTACAATGAGCAGTTCTTC
TRBD1,once,TRBV25-1,TRBJ2-1,CASSLPEGQGDGEQFF,TGTGCCAGCAGTCTTCCAGAGGGACAGGGGGACGGGGAGCAGTTCTTC
.,.,TRBV4-3,TRBJ2-3,CASSPVGALTDTQYF,TGCGCCAGCAGCCCAGTTGGGGCCCTCACAGATACGCAGTATTTT
TRBD2,.,TRBV5-1,TRBJ2-4,CASQAGDTKNIQYF,TGCGCCAGCCAAGCGGGAGATACCAAAAACATTCAGTACTTC
.,.,TRBV28,TRBJ2-5,CASRLDTTEQETQYF,TGTGCCAGCAGACTCGACACAACCGAACAAGAGACCCAGTACTTC
TRBD1,once,TRBV28,TRBJ1-2,CASKVGGTGFYGYTF,TGTGCCAGCAAAGTAGGGGGGACAGGCTTCTATGGCTACACCTTC
.,.,TRBV7-7,TRBJ2-2,CASSPGASNTGELFF,TGTGCTAGCAGCCCTGGGGCCTCGAACACCGGGGAGCTGTTTTTT
TRBD2,.,TRBV9,TRBJ2-1,CASRSSGNEQFF,TGTGCCAGCAGGTCTAGCGGTAATGAGCAGTTCTTC
TRBD1,.,TRBV27,TRBJ2-7,CASSLTGDAYEQYF,TGTGCCAGCAGTTTGACAGGGGACGCCTACGAGCAGTACTTC
TRBD2,.,TRBV6-6,TRBJ2-7,CASSSGLAAEQYF,TGTGCCAGCAGCTCGGGACTAGCGGCCGAGCAGTACTTC
TRBD2,.,TRBV4-3,TRBJ2-5,CASSRQLAGGGETQYF,TGCGCCAGCAGCCGACAACTAGCGGGAGGAGGAGAGACCCAGTACTTC
TRBD1,.,TRBV6-5,TRBJ1-1,CASSYQGASTEAFF,TGTGCCAGCAGTTACCAGGGGGCGAGCACTGAAGCTTTCTTT
.,.,TRBV12-5,TRBJ2-5,CASGAGLEETQYF,TGTGCTAGTGGGGCGGGGCTGGAGGAGACCCAGTACTTC
TRBD2,.,TRBV7-3,TRBJ2-1,CASSFGGGPDEQFF,TGTGCCAGCAGCTTTGGGGGAGGGCCTGATGAGCAGTTCTTC
TRBD1,once,TRBV10-3,TRBJ1-1,CAIAGQGDAAEAFF,TGTGCCATCGCGGGACAGGGCGACGCCGCTGAAGCTTTCTTT
.,.,TRBV11-3,TRBJ1-3,CASSLERWSSGNTIYF,TGTGCCAGCAGCCTAGAGAGGTGGAGCTCTGGAAACACCATATATTTT
TRBD2,.,TRBV27,TRBJ2-7,CASSSTGLAGSDEQYF,TGTGCCAGCAGTTCGACGGGACTAGCGGGATCAGACGAGCAGTACTTC
TRBD1,once,TRBV11-3,TRBJ1-2,CASSSLQGARGYTF,TGTGCCAGCAGCTCGCTCCAGGGGGCGCGTGGCTACACCTTC
TRBD1,.,TRBV12-5,TRBJ2-3,CASGGTGGADTQYF,TGTGCTAGTGGTGGGACAGGGGGCGCAGATACGCAGTATTTT
.,.,TRBV9,TRBJ2-3,CASSVVGGSYTDTQYF,TGTGCCAGCAGCGTAGTCGGGGGATCTTACACAGATACGCAGTATTTT
TRBD2,.,TRBV7-6,TRBJ2-5,CASSLGSLANQETQYF,TGTGCCAGCAGCTTAGGATCACTAGCGAATCAAGAGACCCAGTACTTC
TRBD2,.,TRBV13,TRBJ2-3,CASSSLSAGGLTDTQYF,TGTGCCAGCAGCTCCCTTTCCGCGGGGGGACTCACAGATACGCAGTATTTT
.,.,TRBV18,TRBJ2-6,CASSPRTISGANVLTF,TGTGCCAGCTCACCAAGGACAATCTCTGGGGCCAACGTCCTGACTTTC
TRBD1,.,TRBV5-4,TRBJ1-2,CASRSGTGEIGGYTF,TGTGCCAGCAGGTCCGGGACAGGGGAAATTGGTGGCTACACCTTC
TRBD2,.,TRBV12-5,TRBJ2-3,CASGLVVGRAGDTQYF,TGTGCTAGTGGTTTGGTAGTCGGGAGGGCCGGAGATACGCAGTATTTT